A selection of T cell receptor beta chains follows, all from one sample in a study of blood T cell repertoires in COVID-19. Using immunoSEQ multiplex PCR, the repertoire was profiled, and TCRdb retains in-frame clones only, with some absent. The profile shows about 380,000 clones, roughly 91% of them singletons. Input material: PBMCs or T cells enriched from blood (not recorded which). The origin of the receptors is a woman under 30 who had recovered from COVID-19. CDR3s include the opening cysteine and the closing phenylalanine or tryptophan. D genes are given only for firm matches. Rows give clone size only sometimes, using once, few, many, or a class for an expanded clone.

v_gene: TRBV7-6; len: 13; d_gene: -; abundance: once; j_gene: TRBJ1-2; CDR3nt: TGTGCCAGCAGCTCTGGGGGGAACTATGGCTACACCTTC; CDR3aa: CASSSGGNYGYTF
v_gene: TRBV5-1; len: 13; d_gene: -; abundance: -; j_gene: TRBJ1-1; CDR3nt: TGCGCCAGCAGCTTTGGAGAGAACACTGAAGCTTTCTTT; CDR3aa: CASSFGENTEAFF
v_gene: TRBV11-2; len: 13; d_gene: TRBD2; abundance: once; j_gene: TRBJ2-7; CDR3nt: TGTGCCAGCAGCCCCTCTCGGGGGGACGAGCAGTACTTC; CDR3aa: CASSPSRGDEQYF
v_gene: TRBV5-1; len: 15; d_gene: -; abundance: -; j_gene: TRBJ1-1; CDR3nt: TGCGCCAGCAGCTGGGAAGGACAGCTGAACACTGAAGCTTTCTTT; CDR3aa: CASSWEGQLNTEAFF
v_gene: TRBV28; len: 14; d_gene: -; abundance: -; j_gene: TRBJ2-7; CDR3nt: TGTGCCAGCAGTTTCCACAGGTCAGCCTACGAGCAGTACTTC; CDR3aa: CASSFHRSAYEQYF
v_gene: TRBV19; len: 13; d_gene: TRBD1; abundance: -; j_gene: TRBJ1-1; CDR3nt: TGTGCCAGTAGTATTGGGACAGGGGCTGAAGCTTTCTTT; CDR3aa: CASSIGTGAEAFF
v_gene: TRBV29-1; len: 13; d_gene: TRBD1; abundance: -; j_gene: TRBJ1-1; CDR3nt: TGCAGCGTTGCAGGACAGGGGGGCACTGAAGCTTTCTTT; CDR3aa: CSVAGQGGTEAFF
v_gene: TRBV7-2; len: 16; d_gene: -; abundance: -; j_gene: TRBJ1-3; CDR3nt: TGTGCCAGCAGCTTAGAAATCAGGCTCTCTGGAAACACCATATATTTT; CDR3aa: CASSLEIRLSGNTIYF
v_gene: TRBV9; len: 20; d_gene: TRBD1; abundance: -; j_gene: TRBJ1-6; CDR3nt: TGTGCCAGCAGCCTAGAACTCCGGGACAGATATTATGGGCCGAATTCACCCCTCCACTTT; CDR3aa: CASSLELRDRYYGPNSPLHF
v_gene: TRBV28; len: 18; d_gene: -; abundance: -; j_gene: TRBJ1-5; CDR3nt: TGTGCCAGCAGTTTATTAGCCCCGATTGAGAGAGACAATCAGCCCCAGCATTTT; CDR3aa: CASSLLAPIERDNQPQHF
v_gene: TRBV7-9; len: 17; d_gene: -; abundance: -; j_gene: TRBJ1-6; CDR3nt: TGTGCCAGCAGTTCCATCCCCGGGGGTAATAATAATTCACCCCTCCACTTT; CDR3aa: CASSSIPGGNNNSPLHF
v_gene: TRBV18; len: 15; d_gene: -; abundance: -; j_gene: TRBJ2-7; CDR3nt: TGTGCCAGCTCACCACGGGGACAACCTGTCTACGAGCAGTACTTC; CDR3aa: CASSPRGQPVYEQYF
v_gene: TRBV5-6; len: 17; d_gene: -; abundance: -; j_gene: TRBJ2-7; CDR3nt: TGTGCCAGCAGCTTGGTTGCTGGGAGGACCGACCGCTACGAGCAGTACTTC; CDR3aa: CASSLVAGRTDRYEQYF
v_gene: TRBV7-7; len: 14; d_gene: -; abundance: -; j_gene: TRBJ1-2; CDR3nt: TGTGCTAGCAGTCCGATCCGGGAGAACTATGGCTACACCTTC; CDR3aa: CASSPIRENYGYTF
v_gene: TRBV6-5; len: 14; d_gene: TRBD1; abundance: few; j_gene: TRBJ1-4; CDR3nt: TGTGCCAGCAGTCCGGGACAGGGTGGGGAAAAACTGTTTTTT; CDR3aa: CASSPGQGGEKLFF
v_gene: TRBV18; len: 12; d_gene: TRBD1; abundance: -; j_gene: TRBJ2-5; CDR3nt: TGTGCCAGCTCACCGGACAGGGAGACCCAGTACTTC; CDR3aa: CASSPDRETQYF
v_gene: TRBV6-2/TRBV6-3; len: 17; d_gene: TRBD1; abundance: -; j_gene: TRBJ1-1; CDR3nt: TGTGCCAGCAGTTGGGTCGGGCAGGGGGCGCGGAACACTGAAGCTTTCTTT; CDR3aa: CASSWVGQGARNTEAFF
v_gene: TRBV25-1; len: 12; d_gene: -; abundance: -; j_gene: TRBJ2-7; CDR3nt: TGTGCCAGCAGGCCTAGCTCCTACGAGCAGTACTTC; CDR3aa: CASRPSSYEQYF
v_gene: TRBV7-2; len: 14; d_gene: -; abundance: -; j_gene: TRBJ1-1; CDR3nt: TGTGCCAGCAGCTTAGCAATTATGGGCGCTGAAGCTTTCTTT; CDR3aa: CASSLAIMGAEAFF
v_gene: TRBV10-3; len: 15; d_gene: TRBD1; abundance: -; j_gene: TRBJ1-2; CDR3nt: TGTGCCATCATTGGGACAGGCCCCTCTAACTATGGCTACACCTTC; CDR3aa: CAIIGTGPSNYGYTF
v_gene: TRBV29-1; len: 13; d_gene: TRBD2; abundance: -; j_gene: TRBJ2-5; CDR3nt: TGCAGCGTTTTATTCGGGGGGAAAGAGACCCAGTACTTC; CDR3aa: CSVLFGGKETQYF
v_gene: TRBV6-5; len: 14; d_gene: -; abundance: -; j_gene: TRBJ1-2; CDR3nt: TGTGCCAGCAGTAGGACAAGACAGAACTATGGCTACACCTTC; CDR3aa: CASSRTRQNYGYTF
v_gene: TRBV27; len: 19; d_gene: TRBD2; abundance: -; j_gene: TRBJ2-5; CDR3nt: TGTGCCAGCAGTTTCGGTTCGGCCCCAGAGGCGGGAGGAGAAGAGACCCAGTACTTC; CDR3aa: CASSFGSAPEAGGEETQYF
v_gene: TRBV28; len: 15; d_gene: -; abundance: -; j_gene: TRBJ1-1; CDR3nt: TGTGCCAGCAGTTTGCTCCAGGGGCGCGGGACTGAAGCTTTCTTT; CDR3aa: CASSLLQGRGTEAFF
v_gene: TRBV7-9; len: 18; d_gene: TRBD1; abundance: -; j_gene: TRBJ1-6; CDR3nt: TGTGCCAGCAGCTTAAAAAATGGGGACAGTGCTTATAATTCACCCCTCCACTTT; CDR3aa: CASSLKNGDSAYNSPLHF
v_gene: TRBV3-1/TRBV3-2; len: 17; d_gene: -; abundance: -; j_gene: TRBJ2-1; CDR3nt: TGTGCCAGCAGCCAAGCCAACCTATGGACAGTACAGAATGAGCAGTTCTTC; CDR3aa: CASSQANLWTVQNEQFF
v_gene: TRBV4-1; len: 15; d_gene: -; abundance: once; j_gene: TRBJ2-7; CDR3nt: TGCGCCAGCAGCCAAGAATGGGACTCCTCCTACGAGCAGTACTTC; CDR3aa: CASSQEWDSSYEQYF
v_gene: TRBV7-2; len: 15; d_gene: TRBD1; abundance: -; j_gene: TRBJ1-2; CDR3nt: TGTGCCAGCAGCTTAGTACAGGGGCGCGGCTATGGCTACACCTTC; CDR3aa: CASSLVQGRGYGYTF
v_gene: TRBV7-2; len: 15; d_gene: -; abundance: -; j_gene: TRBJ1-1; CDR3nt: TGTGCCAGCAGTATTCATTCGGGGGGGAACACTGAAGCTTTCTTT; CDR3aa: CASSIHSGGNTEAFF
v_gene: TRBV19; len: 17; d_gene: -; abundance: -; j_gene: TRBJ2-1; CDR3nt: TGTGCCAGTAGTATAGGGCTACTACCGAGCTCCTACAATGAGCAGTTCTTC; CDR3aa: CASSIGLLPSSYNEQFF
v_gene: TRBV19; len: 13; d_gene: TRBD1; abundance: once; j_gene: TRBJ1-5; CDR3nt: TGTGCCAGTGCGGGACAGAGAAATCAGCCCCAGCATTTT; CDR3aa: CASAGQRNQPQHF
v_gene: TRBV5-6; len: 13; d_gene: -; abundance: -; j_gene: TRBJ2-7; CDR3nt: TGTGCCAGCAGCTTGGGAGTAGCGTACGAGCAGTACTTC; CDR3aa: CASSLGVAYEQYF
v_gene: TRBV7-8; len: 15; d_gene: TRBD2; abundance: -; j_gene: TRBJ2-1; CDR3nt: TGTGCCAGCAGCTATACTAGCGGGGGGTACAATGAGCAGTTCTTC; CDR3aa: CASSYTSGGYNEQFF
v_gene: TRBV9; len: 15; d_gene: TRBD1; abundance: -; j_gene: TRBJ2-3; CDR3nt: TGTGCCAGCAGCCCCCGACAGGGGGCAGGAGATACGCAGTATTTT; CDR3aa: CASSPRQGAGDTQYF
v_gene: TRBV4-3; len: 16; d_gene: -; abundance: -; j_gene: TRBJ2-1; CDR3nt: TGCGCCAGCAGCCAAGAAAGGACAGACCCCTACAATGAGCAGTTCTTC; CDR3aa: CASSQERTDPYNEQFF